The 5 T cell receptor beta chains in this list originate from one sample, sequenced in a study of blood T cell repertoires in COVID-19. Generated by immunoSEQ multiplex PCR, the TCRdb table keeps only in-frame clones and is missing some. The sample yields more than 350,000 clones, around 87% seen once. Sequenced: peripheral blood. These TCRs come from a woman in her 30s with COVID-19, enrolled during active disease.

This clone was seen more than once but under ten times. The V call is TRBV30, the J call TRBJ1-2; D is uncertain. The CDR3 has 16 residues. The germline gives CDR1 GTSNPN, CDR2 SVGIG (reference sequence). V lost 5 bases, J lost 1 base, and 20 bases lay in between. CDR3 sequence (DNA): TGTGCCTGGCTCCGCTCCCGCGCGGGAGGTAACTATGGCTACACCTTC. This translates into CAWLRSRAGGNYGYTF.

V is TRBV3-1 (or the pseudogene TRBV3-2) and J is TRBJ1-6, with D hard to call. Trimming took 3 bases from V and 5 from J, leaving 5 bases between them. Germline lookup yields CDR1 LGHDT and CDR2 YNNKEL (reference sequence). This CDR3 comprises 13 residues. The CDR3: CASSHGHNSPLHF. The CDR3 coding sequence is TGTGCCAGCAGCCATGGCCATAATTCACCCCTCCACTTT.

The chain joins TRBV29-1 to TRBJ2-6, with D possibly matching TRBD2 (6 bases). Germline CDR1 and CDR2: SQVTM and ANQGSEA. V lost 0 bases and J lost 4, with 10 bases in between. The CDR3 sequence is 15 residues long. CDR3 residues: CSVEDKGRGANVLTF. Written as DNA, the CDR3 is TGCAGCGTTGAAGATAAAGGGAGGGGGGCCAACGTCCTGACTTTC.

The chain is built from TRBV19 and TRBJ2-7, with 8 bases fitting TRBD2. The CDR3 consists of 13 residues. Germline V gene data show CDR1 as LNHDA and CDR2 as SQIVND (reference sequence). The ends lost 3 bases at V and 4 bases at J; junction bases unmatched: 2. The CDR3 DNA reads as TGTGCCAGTAGTATGGGACTAGAATACGAGCAGTACTTC. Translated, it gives CASSMGLEYEQYF.

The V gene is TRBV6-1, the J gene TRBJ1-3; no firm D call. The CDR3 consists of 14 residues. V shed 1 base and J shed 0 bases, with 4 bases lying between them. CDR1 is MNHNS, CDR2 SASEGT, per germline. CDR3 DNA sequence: TGTGCCAGCAGTGAAGGGCCCTCTGGAAACACCATATATTTT. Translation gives CASSEGPSGNTIYF.